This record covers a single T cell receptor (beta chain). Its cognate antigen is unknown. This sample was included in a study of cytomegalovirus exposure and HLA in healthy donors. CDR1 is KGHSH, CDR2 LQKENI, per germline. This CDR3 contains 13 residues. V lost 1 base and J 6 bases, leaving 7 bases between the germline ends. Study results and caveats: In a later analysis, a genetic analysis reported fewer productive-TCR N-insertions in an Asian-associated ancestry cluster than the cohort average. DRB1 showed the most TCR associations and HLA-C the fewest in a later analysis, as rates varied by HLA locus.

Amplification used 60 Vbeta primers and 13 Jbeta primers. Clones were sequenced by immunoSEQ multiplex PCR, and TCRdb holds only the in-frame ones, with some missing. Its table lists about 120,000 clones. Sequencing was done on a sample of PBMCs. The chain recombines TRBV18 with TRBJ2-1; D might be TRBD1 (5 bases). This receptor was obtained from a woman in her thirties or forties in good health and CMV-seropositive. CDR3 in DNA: TGTGCCAGCTCACCACTAAGGGGCAATGAGCAGTTCTTC. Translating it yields CASSPLRGNEQFF.